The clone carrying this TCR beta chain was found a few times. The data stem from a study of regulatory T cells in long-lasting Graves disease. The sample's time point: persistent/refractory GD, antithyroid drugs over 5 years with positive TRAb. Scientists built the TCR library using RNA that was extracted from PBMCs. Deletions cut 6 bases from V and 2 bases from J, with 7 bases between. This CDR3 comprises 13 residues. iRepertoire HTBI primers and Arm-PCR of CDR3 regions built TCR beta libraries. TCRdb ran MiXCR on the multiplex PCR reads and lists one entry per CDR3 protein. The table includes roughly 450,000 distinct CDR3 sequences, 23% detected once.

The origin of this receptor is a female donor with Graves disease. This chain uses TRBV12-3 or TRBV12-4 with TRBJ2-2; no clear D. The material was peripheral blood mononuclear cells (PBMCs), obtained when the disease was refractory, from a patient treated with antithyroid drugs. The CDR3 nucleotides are TGTGCCAGCAGACCAGTTAACACCGGGGAGCTGTTTTTT. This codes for CASRPVNTGELFF.